The clone carrying this TCR beta chain has only a few counts. The data were obtained in a study of cytomegalovirus exposure and HLA in healthy donors. PCR used 60 Vbeta primers and 13 Jbeta primers. Method: immunoSEQ multiplex PCR; TCRdb's copy keeps in-frame clones and lacks some. The profile shows about 160,000 clones, roughly 79% of them singletons. This CDR3 spans 14 amino acids. Germline lookup yields CDR1 LGHNA and CDR2 YSLEER. Trimming pared 4 bases from V and 3 bases from J, leaving 13 bases between. Input material: PBMCs. This sequence originates from a man in his thirties or forties in good health and CMV-seronegative. This rearrangement joins TRBV4-3 to TRBJ2-7; D not resolved. CDR3 DNA: TGCGCCAGCAGCCGAGAAATACAGATCTACGAGCAGTACTTC. This gives the protein CASSREIQIYEQYF.